These 21 T cell receptor beta chains were all obtained from the same sample, sequenced in a study of T cells in Graves' hyperthyroidism and ophthalmopathy. Amplified TCR beta CDR3 regions derived from RNA transcripts. HTBI primers were employed in a first-round RT-PCR of the TCR CDR3. A single record per CDR3 protein comes from TCRdb applying MiXCR to the multiplex PCR reads. The sample lists almost 600,000 distinct CDR3 sequences, around 45% occurring once. The sequencing input was peripheral blood or thyroid tissue (not recorded which). These receptors came from a woman aged 18-35 years with Graves' hyperthyroidism.

The V call is TRBV2, the J call TRBJ1-1, with D unresolved. This CDR3 is built from 13 residues. Germline loops: CDR1 SNHLY, CDR2 FYNNEI. V lost 4 bases and J lost 0, with 6 bases in between. The chain's CDR3 is CASSGSMNTEAFF. Written as DNA, the CDR3 is TGTGCCAGCAGTGGATCCATGAACACTGAAGCTTTCTTT.

This clonotype was seen a handful of times. The V and J genes are TRBV5-1 and TRBJ2-5; TRBD2 aligns across 9 bases. Germline values: CDR1 SGHRS, CDR2 YFSETQ. Trimming at V came to 2 bases and at J to 1 base, leaving 3 bases not matched to a gene. CDR3 length equals 15 residues. The CDR3 loop reads CASSFLAGIQETQYF. DNA of the CDR3: TGCGCCAGCAGCTTCCTAGCGGGAATCCAAGAGACCCAGTACTTC.

This clonotype was seen more than once but under ten times. The rearrangement joins TRBV7-2 to TRBJ2-2; a possible D gene is TRBD2 (6 bases). Germline V gives CDR1 SGHTA, CDR2 FQGNSA. Trimming pared 7 bases from V and 1 base from J, leaving 7 bases between. This CDR3 region has 13 residues. The CDR3 nucleotides read TGTGCCAGCATGGAGGGGAACACCGGGGAGCTGTTTTTT. Residues: CASMEGNTGELFF.

A single count supports this clonotype. A read error may explain this, as a much larger clone is one base away. The chain has TRBV2 and TRBJ1-5, with 10 bases aligning to TRBD1. Germline CDR1 SNHLY, CDR2 FYNNEI. The CDR3 has 15 residues. Trimming took 6 bases from V and 7 from J; bases not matched to a gene: 9. The CDR3 bases are TGTGCCAGCAGCGCCGGGACAGGGGTAAGGCAGCCCCAGCATTTT. This encodes CASSAGTGVRQPQHF.

The chain has TRBV20-1 and TRBJ2-5; TRBD2 agrees at 14 bases. The J call may be faulty, since TRBJ2-7 better matches the DNA end. The CDR3 is 16 residues long. From germline, CDR1 is DFQATT and CDR2 SNEGSKA (reference sequence). CDR3 loop: CSARPGLAGASYEQYF. The CDR3 region has the DNA TGCAGTGCTAGACCGGGACTAGCGGGAGCATCCTACGAGCAGTACTTC.

This clonotype has ten or more counts. The chain has TRBV5-1 and TRBJ2-7, with 7 bases lining up with TRBD2. There are 15 residues in the CDR3. V shed 3 bases and J 0 bases; nucleotides not matched to a gene: 6. Germline V CDR1 and CDR2: SGHRS, YFSETQ. The CDR3 sequence is CASSSDGRSSYEQYF. CDR3 in DNA: TGCGCCAGCAGCTCCGACGGGAGGAGCTCCTACGAGCAGTACTTC.

V and J are TRBV7-9 and TRBJ2-2, with D perhaps TRBD1 or TRBD2 (5 bases each). Trimming pared 5 bases from V and 3 bases from J, leaving 16 bases between. Germline CDR1 and CDR2: SEHNR and FQNEAQ (reference sequence). This CDR3 has 16 residues. Written as DNA, the CDR3 is TGTGCCAGCAGCCCGGGACCCGGCGTTGACACCGGGGAGCTGTTTTTT. The encoded protein is CASSPGPGVDTGELFF.

This clonotype was found a few times. V usage is TRBV4-2 and J usage is TRBJ2-2; D remains unclear. CDR3 size: 15 residues. CDR1 is LGHNA and CDR2 is YNFKEQ in the germline V gene. The V end lost 6 bases, the J end lost 4 bases, and 15 bases lay between the germline ends. CDR3: CASSPPVGPTGELFF. CDR3 sequence (DNA): TGTGCCAGCAGTCCACCCGTGGGCCCCACCGGGGAGCTGTTTTTT.

This clonotype has only one observation. This may come from a read error, since a much larger clone is one base off. The V call is TRBV25-1, the J call TRBJ1-1; TRBD1 matches at 7 bases. Germline V CDR1 and CDR2: MGHDK, SYGVNS. The CDR3 length is 15 residues. V lost 5 bases and J lost 7; bases outside the gene matches: 13. The CDR3 nucleotides are TGTGCCAGCAGTTGCACCCGGTTGACAGGGTATGAAGCTTTCTTT. The encoded protein is CASSCTRLTGYEAFF.

In its sample, this clonotype was seen many times. The CDR3 coding sequence is TGTGCCACCTACCGGGGGAAGGGCTACCAAGAGACCCAGTACTTC. This sequence encodes CATYRGKGYQETQYF. The chain joins TRBV15 to TRBJ2-5; weak D call: TRBD2 (6 bases). Looked up from germline, CDR1 is LNHNV and CDR2 is YYDKDF (reference sequence). The CDR3 extends over 15 amino acids. Trimming shortened V by 8 bases and J by 0 bases, and 16 bases separated the two germline ends.

Concerning this clonotype: A much bigger clone sits one base away, suggesting this may be a read error. V and J are TRBV12-3 or TRBV12-4 and TRBJ2-7, with a possible D match to TRBD1 (7 bases). CDR3 length: 15 residues. DNA for the CDR3: TGTGCCGGCAGTCCGGGGGACAGATTCCCCTACGAGCAGTACTTC. Translated, it gives CAGSPGDRFPYEQYF.

This chain connects TRBV20-1 to TRBJ1-4, with TRBD1 matching 8 bases. The germline gives CDR1 DFQATT, CDR2 SNEGSKA (reference sequence). The V gene end was trimmed by 3 bases and the J gene end by 7 bases; junction bases not matched to a gene: 4. This CDR3 is built from 13 residues. The CDR3 DNA follows: TGCAGTGCTAGCACAGGGGGAGGTGAAAAACTGTTTTTT. This gives the protein CSASTGGGEKLFF.

V usage is TRBV25-1 and J usage is TRBJ1-1; 11 bases align to TRBD1. The CDR3 loop spans 15 amino acids. V lost 7 bases, J lost 4 bases, and 8 bases stayed unmatched. Germline CDR1 MGHDK, CDR2 SYGVNS. The CDR3 loop reads CASTGGTGGPTEAFF. DNA of the CDR3: TGTGCCAGCACCGGAGGGACAGGGGGGCCCACTGAAGCTTTCTTT. The full variable domain, rest sourced from reference TRBV25-1 and TRBJ1-1, is EADIYQTPRYLVIGTGKKITLECSQTMGHDKMYWYQQDPGMELHLIHYSYGVNSTEKGDLSSESTVSRIRTEHFPLTLESARPSHTSQYLCASTGGTGGPTEAFFGQGTRLTVV.

In its sample, this clonotype was seen many times. The chain combines TRBV4-1 with TRBJ1-5, with unresolved D. Germline CDR1 MGHRA, CDR2 YSYEKL. The V end was cut by 2 bases, the J end by 3 bases, with 8 bases between. The CDR3 contains 14 residues. The CDR3 region has the DNA TGCGCCAGCAGCCAACAAGTCCTCAATCAGCCCCAGCATTTT. Its translation: CASSQQVLNQPQHF.

This clonotype was recorded a few times. The CDR3 DNA reads as TGTGCCTGGAGTGTCGTCCCGAACACTGAAGCTTTCTTT. This translates into CAWSVVPNTEAFF. This chain links TRBV30 with TRBJ1-1; D call uncertain. Germline lookup yields CDR1 GTSNPN and CDR2 SVGIG (reference sequence). V was cut by 0 bases and J by 1 base, with 6 bases left in between. This CDR3 contains 13 residues.

This clonotype was picked up a small number of times. The chain couples TRBV29-1 to TRBJ2-1; 11 nucleotides match TRBD2. Germline V CDR1 and CDR2: SQVTM, ANQGSEA. The CDR3 is 14 residues long. V lost 6 bases, J lost 7 bases, and 8 bases stayed unmatched. The CDR3: CSVTGTSGQNEQFF. Written as DNA, the CDR3 is TGCAGCGTCACCGGGACTAGCGGACAAAATGAGCAGTTCTTC.

This clonotype was observed a handful of times. The V gene is TRBV18, the J gene TRBJ2-2; 8 bases align to TRBD2. Losses at the gene ends were 2 bases for V and 6 bases for J; bases not matched to a gene: 2. Per the germline V gene, CDR1 is KGHSH and CDR2 is LQKENI. There are 14 residues in the CDR3. The CDR3: CASSPGAGAGELFF. CDR3 coding DNA: TGTGCCAGCTCACCAGGAGCGGGGGCCGGGGAGCTGTTTTTT.

There are a few counts of this clonotype. The chain employs TRBV10-3 and TRBJ2-3, with D uncertain. Between the trimmed V and J ends, which lost 6 bases and 1 base, there was a span of 11 bases. The CDR3 is made up of 14 amino acids. Germline V CDR1 and CDR2: ENHRY, SYGVKD. The DNA of the CDR3 is TGTGCCATCAGGAACAGCGTAGGCACAGATACGCAGTATTTT. Translation gives CAIRNSVGTDTQYF.

The chain carries TRBV7-3 and TRBJ1-2; TRBD1 matches at 9 bases. V was pared by 0 bases and J by 7 bases, with 6 bases of the junction left unmatched. The CDR3 runs to 15 residues. Germline V lookup: CDR1 SGHTA, CDR2 FQGTGA. CDR3 DNA sequence: TGTGCCAGCAGCTTAACCCAGGGACAGGGTGGTGGCTACACCTTC. Translating gives CASSLTQGQGGGYTF.

The chain recombines TRBV20-1 with TRBJ1-1, with unresolved D. Trimming pared 4 bases from V and 1 base from J, leaving 13 bases between. Germline V CDR1 and CDR2: DFQATT, SNEGSKA (reference sequence). This CDR3 is 14 amino acids long. CDR3 region: CSATNLAGNTEAFF. DNA for the CDR3: TGCAGTGCTACCAATCTAGCGGGGAACACTGAAGCTTTCTTT.

J is TRBJ2-3 and V is TRBV20-1; 14 bases map to TRBD2. Per the germline V gene, CDR1 is DFQATT and CDR2 is SNEGSKA (reference sequence). The V and J ends lost 4 bases and 4 bases, in that order; junction bases with no gene match: 7. The CDR3 runs 16 residues. CDR3 residues: CSATPTSGRAADTQYF. The CDR3 coding sequence is TGCAGTGCTACCCCGACTAGCGGGAGGGCGGCAGATACGCAGTATTTT.